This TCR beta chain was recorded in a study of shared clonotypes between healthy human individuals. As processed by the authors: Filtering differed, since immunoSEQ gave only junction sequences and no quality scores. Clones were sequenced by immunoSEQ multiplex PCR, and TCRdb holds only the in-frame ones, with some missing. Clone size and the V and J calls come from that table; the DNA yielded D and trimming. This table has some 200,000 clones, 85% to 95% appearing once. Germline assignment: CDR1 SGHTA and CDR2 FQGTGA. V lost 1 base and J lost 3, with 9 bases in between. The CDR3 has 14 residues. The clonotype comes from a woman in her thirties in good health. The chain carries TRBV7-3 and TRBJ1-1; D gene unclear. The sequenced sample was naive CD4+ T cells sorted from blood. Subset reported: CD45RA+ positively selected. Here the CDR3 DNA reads TGTGCCAGCAGCTTAATTGGCGGGGACACTGAAGCTTTCTTT. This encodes CASSLIGGDTEAFF.